This record covers a single TCR beta chain. This clonotype has ten or more counts. Its binding antigen is unknown. No much larger clone exists at a distance of one base, and base qualities are not known. This entry comes from a study of T-cell memory formation after mild COVID-19 (dated by TCRdb to the early 2020s). Background for the entire study: TCR sequence clusters from the two donors were largely donor specific. In two donors, T-cell clones that expanded and contracted after mild COVID-19 were followed by sequencing TCRalpha and TCRbeta repertoires longitudinally. The cohort was made up of two young adult volunteers, one female and one male, who were previously healthy. Overall results and qualifications from the work: Some responding clones were found in pre-infection memory, which suggests that pre-existing cross-reactive memory T cells took part in the SARS-CoV-2 response. Whether the second-wave clones peaking on day 37 were SARS-CoV-2 specific was not confirmed. Only a couple of mild cases were covered by the study, and larger cohorts that include severe cases with pre-infection samples were considered necessary. Balanced CD4/CD8 phenotypes were observed for clones contracting from day 15 to 85, whereas a bias towards CD4+ was observed for a second wave of clones expanding from day 15 to 37. Contracting CD4+ clones were located mainly in the CM and EM memory subsets, whereas CD8+ clones were found to be enriched in EMRA.

Ficoll-Paque density gradient centrifugation was used to isolate PBMCs. Instrument used: Illumina NovaSeq 6000. Using 5'RACE with constant-segment primers, TCRalpha and TCRbeta cDNA libraries were constructed, with sample barcodes and unique molecular identifiers added in the process. RNA was extracted from every sample with Trizol reagent. Library amplification was performed in two PCR steps, and a second sample barcode and Illumina TruSeq adapters were introduced in the second step. Libraries were sequenced on an Illumina NovaSeq with 2 x 150 bp paired-end reads. Regarding the original processing steps: With migec v1.2.7, reads were demultiplexed and then collapsed into UMI-guided consensus sequences. Using mixcr v2.1.11, UMI consensuses were aligned to TRA and TRB V and J templates and then assembled into clonotypes. Clonotypes were classified as expanded or contracted when called significant by both edgeR and NoisET, with noise models trained on biological replicates. For edgeR calls, a false discovery rate-adjusted p below 0.01 and a log2 fold-change threshold of 1 were applied. As an exploratory analysis of dynamics, max-normalized trajectories of the 1000 most abundant clonotypes were examined with PCA combined with hierarchical clustering. Each responding clone was given a CD4 or CD8 phenotype based on the CD4+ and CD8+ repertoires, which had been sequenced separately. Starting from the raw public reads, TCRdb applied fastp trimming at Q25, assembled clones with MiXCR and retained in-frame beta chains. Records with the same CDR3 protein are collapsed into one entry carrying the most frequent genes and DNA. TCRdb assigned the V and J calls; the authors' analysis was not used. For this sample the table gives fewer than 650,000 distinct CDR3 sequences, of which roughly 17% were detected only once. The ten biggest clones cover roughly 7.7% of the sample.

The CDR3 runs 16 residues from the cysteine to the phenylalanine. The read is trimmed to its CDR3 DNA, 48 bases read in frame from base 1. Based on the germline V gene, the CDR1 and CDR2 sequences are SGHRS and YFSETQ. The germline V end is reduced by 1 base and the J end by 0 bases; junction bases left unmatched: 5. The chain links TRBV5-1 with TRBJ2-3, with 7 bases in between that match TRBD1. The sequence derives from an adult woman who had mild COVID-19 (a few samples of this study predate the infection). The sample titles of this study are shuffled in the database, so cell type and time point are left out; the donor was told from shared clones. Specimen: PBMCs or a T cell subset sorted from them (not recorded which). CDR3 loop: CASSLYRGSSTDTQYF. The DNA sequence reads TGCGCCAGCAGCTTGTACAGGGGATCTAGCACAGATACGCAGTATTTT.